The 32 T cell receptor beta chains below were found in one sample sequenced in a study of T cells in Graves' hyperthyroidism and ophthalmopathy. Authors of the study amplified TCR beta CDR3 regions from RNA transcripts. The HTBI primer set served for first-round RT-PCR of the TCR CDR3. TCRdb recomputed calls from the multiplex PCR reads with MiXCR, one row per CDR3 protein. The sample contains approximately 300,000 distinct CDR3 sequences, less than 20% of which appear only once. The specimen sequenced was blood. These TCRs come from a middle-aged man with Graves' ophthalmopathy.

With respect to this clonotype: The junction departs from the called germline gene at one end, perhaps through a read error. V is TRBV9 and J is TRBJ1-1; D is undetermined. The CDR3 covers 14 residues. CDR1 is SGDLS, CDR2 YYNGEE, per germline. The CDR3 is CACSDSEAVTEAFF. The DNA of the CDR3 is TGTGCCTGCAGCGACTCAGAGGCGGTCACTGAAGCTTTCTTT. The full variable domain, completed using reference TRBV9 and TRBJ1-1, is DSGVTQTPKHLITATGQRVTLRCSPRSGDLSVYWYQQSLDQGLQFLIQYYNGEERAKGNILERFSAQQFPDLHSELNLSSLELGDSALYFCACSDSEAVTEAFFGQGTRLTVV.

This clonotype was observed at least ten times. The rearrangement joins TRBV30 to TRBJ1-5; D ambiguous. V gave up 4 bases and J gave up 7 bases, with 14 bases separating them. The CDR3 runs 13 residues. CDR1 is GTSNPN and CDR2 is SVGIG in the germline V gene (reference sequence). CDR3 nucleotide sequence: TGTGCCTGGAATCGGCAGGATGGCCAGCCCCAGCATTTT. Protein sequence: CAWNRQDGQPQHF.

This clonotype has ten or more counts. CDR3 sequence: CASSQDAGLAGYNEQFF. The CDR3 DNA reads as TGTGCCAGCAGCCAAGACGCGGGACTAGCGGGATACAATGAGCAGTTCTTC. The rearrangement links TRBV3-1 to TRBJ2-1; TRBD2 agrees at 13 bases. CDR3 length equals 17 residues. The germline gives CDR1 LGHDT, CDR2 YNNKEL (reference sequence). J was trimmed by 4 bases and V by 0 bases; bases with no gene match: 3.

Ten or more counts support this clonotype. The CDR3 coding sequence is TGTGCCAGCAGCCCCTGGACTAGCGGGAGGGCTTTCGATACGCAGTATTTT. It codes for CASSPWTSGRAFDTQYF. This chain links TRBV3-1 with TRBJ2-3, with 15 positions matching TRBD2. The V gene end was trimmed by 4 bases and the J gene end by 6 bases; junction bases not matched to a gene: 8. This CDR3 contains 17 residues. CDR1 is LGHDT, CDR2 YNNKEL, per germline (reference sequence).

This clonotype was seen at least ten times. The chain uses TRBV2 and TRBJ2-7; tentative D call: TRBD2 (6 bases). V gave up 8 bases and J gave up 3 bases, with 17 bases separating them. This CDR3 comprises 14 residues. Germline assignment: CDR1 SNHLY and CDR2 FYNNEI. CDR3 sequence (DNA): TGTGCCAGCCTAAGGGACTCTCGAGGCTACGAGCAGTACTTC. As protein: CASLRDSRGYEQYF.

This clonotype has ten or more counts. This chain connects TRBV20-1 to TRBJ2-1; TRBD2 agrees at 7 bases. This CDR3 is built from 13 residues. CDR1 is DFQATT and CDR2 is SNEGSKA in the germline V gene (reference sequence). Trimming removed 6 bases from V and 7 bases from J; junction bases left unmatched: 9. CDR3 sequence reads: CSALWTRNNEQFF. The DNA of the CDR3 is TGCAGTGCCCTGTGGACTAGAAATAATGAGCAGTTCTTC.

This clonotype has at least ten counts. The chain combines TRBV6-2 or TRBV6-3 with TRBJ2-1; no firm D call. Germline values: CDR1 MNHEY, CDR2 SVGEGT. The germline V and J ends were trimmed by 2 bases and 7 bases, with 9 bases remaining between them. The CDR3 length is 13 residues. The CDR3 is CASSYVAANEQFF. DNA of the CDR3: TGTGCCAGCAGTTACGTAGCCGCGAATGAGCAGTTCTTC.

This clonotype was picked up many times. The rearrangement uses TRBV18 and TRBJ1-4; D not certain. The CDR3 totals 14 residues. Germline V lookup: CDR1 KGHSH, CDR2 LQKENI. V lost 4 bases to trimming and J lost 2 bases, with 8 bases between them. The CDR3: CASSLQWTNEKLFF. The CDR3 region has the DNA TGTGCCAGCTCACTACAATGGACTAATGAAAAACTGTTTTTT.

This clonotype came up many times. This chain connects TRBV2 to TRBJ2-7; D remains ambiguous. The CDR3 has 12 residues. V was shortened by 1 base and J by 4 bases, with 5 bases between the two germline ends. Germline CDR1 SNHLY, CDR2 FYNNEI. CDR3 sequence reads: CASSEVRYEQYF. The DNA for the CDR3 is TGTGCCAGCAGTGAAGTAAGATACGAGCAGTACTTC.

This clonotype turned up a few times. The rearrangement joins TRBV11-2 to TRBJ2-1; 9 nucleotides align to TRBD2. Germline V gives CDR1 SGHAT, CDR2 FQNNGV. The CDR3 length is 18 residues. V lost 5 bases to trimming and J lost 6 bases; unmatched junction nucleotides: 17. The CDR3 nucleotides read TGTGCCAGCAGCCCCCGGGTAGCGGGAGAGAGTGGAGGCAATGAGCAGTTCTTC. Protein sequence: CASSPRVAGESGGNEQFF.

The rearrangement links TRBV6-7 to TRBJ1-2, with 7 bases fitting TRBD1. TRBV6-7 is classed as an ORF, of uncertain function. Germline trimming cut 10 bases from V and 6 bases from J; bases unmatched to any gene: 14. CDR3 size: 14 residues. The chain's CDR3 is CAISEKQGLDGYTF. The CDR3 region has the DNA TGTGCCATCAGCGAAAAACAGGGGTTGGATGGCTACACCTTC.

This clonotype has a handful of counts. One end of the junction varies from germline; a read error may be responsible. The rearrangement links TRBV5-1 to TRBJ2-7, with 8 nucleotides matching TRBD2. From germline, CDR1 is SGHRS and CDR2 YFSETQ. The CDR3 runs to 15 residues. In nucleotides, the CDR3 is TGCGCCAGCAGCTTGAGTAGCGGGACCTCCCACGAGCAGTACTTC. Translation gives CASSLSSGTSHEQYF.

This clonotype has only a few counts. The V gene is TRBV9, the J gene TRBJ2-1; the match to TRBD2 covers 12 bases. The CDR3 length is 17 residues. After removal of 0 bases from V and 2 bases from J, the junction contained 3 bases not matched to a gene. Germline values: CDR1 SGDLS, CDR2 YYNGEE. CDR3 nucleotides: TGTGCCAGCAGCGTAGGGGCTAGCGGGAGGGCCTACAATGAGCAGTTCTTC. Its protein is CASSVGASGRAYNEQFF.

This clonotype was seen a few times. The chain combines TRBV4-1 with TRBJ2-7, with 10 bases matching TRBD2. V lost 1 base to trimming and J lost 5 bases; unmatched junction nucleotides: 5. Germline V gene lookup returns CDR1 MGHRA and CDR2 YSYEKL. The CDR3 contains 15 residues. The CDR3 coding sequence is TGCGCCAGCAGCCAAGCGCCTAGCGGGAGAGACGAGCAGTACTTC. This encodes CASSQAPSGRDEQYF.

This clonotype was picked up many times. The CDR3 nucleotides read TGTGCCAGCAGCCTCGCCGCGAACAGGGGGCTTGCCTATGGCTACACCTTC. Translation gives CASSLAANRGLAYGYTF. The J gene is TRBJ1-2, the V gene TRBV11-2, with TRBD1 identical over 9 bases. Looked up from germline, CDR1 is SGHAT and CDR2 is FQNNGV. This CDR3 is 17 amino acids long. V trimming: 5 bases; J trimming: 4 bases; junction bases outside the gene matches: 14.

This clonotype was found a few times. The rearrangement uses TRBV28 and TRBJ2-3, with D tentatively TRBD1 (6 bases). The ends were cut back, 6 bases at V and 1 base at J, with 11 bases in the middle. The CDR3 length is 14 residues. The V gene's germline CDR1 is MDHEN and CDR2 SYDVKM. CDR3 sequence (DNA): TGTGCCAGCAGCCAGACAGGACGCACAGATACGCAGTATTTT. Protein: CASSQTGRTDTQYF. The full variable domain, rest sourced from reference TRBV28 and TRBJ2-3, is DVKVTQSSRYLVKRTGEKVFLECVQDMDHENMFWYRQDPGLGLRLIYFSYDVKMKEKGDIPEGYSVSREKKERFSLILESASTNQTSMYLCASSQTGRTDTQYFGPGTRLTVL.

This clonotype was counted only a few times. The chain is built from TRBV29-1 and TRBJ1-1; 7 nucleotides line up with TRBD1. The CDR3 is 12 amino acids. Germline lookup yields CDR1 SQVTM and CDR2 ANQGSEA. J lost 5 bases, V lost 5 bases, and 5 bases had no gene match. The CDR3 sequence: CSVLTGRTEAFF. The CDR3 DNA sequence: TGCAGCGTTTTGACAGGGAGGACTGAAGCTTTCTTT.

This clonotype was observed a few times. This chain connects TRBV30 to TRBJ1-3, with TRBD1 matching over 10 bases. The CDR3 extends over 16 amino acids. V shed 5 bases, J shed 2 bases, and the junction held 9 bases outside the gene matches. Germline assignment: CDR1 GTSNPN and CDR2 SVGIG (reference sequence). The CDR3 spells CAWYKIGQGAGNTIYF. In nucleotides, the CDR3 is TGTGCCTGGTACAAGATAGGACAGGGGGCTGGAAACACCATATATTTT. The whole variable domain, remainder taken from reference TRBV30 and TRBJ1-3, is SQTIHQWPATLVQPVGSPLSLECTVEGTSNPNLYWYRQAAGRGLQLLFYSVGIGQISSEVPQNLSASRPQDRQFILSSKKLLLSDSGFYLCAWYKIGQGAGNTIYFGEGSWLTVV.

This clonotype came up once. The chain combines TRBV19 with TRBJ1-2, with 9 bases fitting TRBD1. Germline CDR1 and CDR2: LNHDA and SQIVND (reference sequence). The trim removed 8 bases at V and 4 bases at J, leaving 8 bases unmatched. The CDR3 is 14 amino acids. CDR3 sequence: CASGTGTGTYGYTF. The DNA for the CDR3 is TGTGCCAGTGGTACCGGGACAGGGACCTATGGCTACACCTTC.

There are a few counts of this clonotype. The genes are TRBV20-1 and TRBJ1-5; TRBD1 is a possible D gene (5 bases). Per the germline V gene, CDR1 is DFQATT and CDR2 is SNEGSKA (reference sequence). The V end lost 0 bases, the J end lost 0 bases, and 12 bases lay between the germline ends. CDR3 length equals 16 residues. The DNA for the CDR3 is TGCAGTGCTAGAGATAGCAGGGAGACTAGCAATCAGCCCCAGCATTTT. Encoded protein: CSARDSRETSNQPQHF.

This clonotype was detected a few times. The chain carries TRBV9 and TRBJ2-2; no clear D gene. The germline CDR1 and CDR2 sequences are SGDLS and YYNGEE. This CDR3 is 13 amino acids long. The germline V and J ends were trimmed by 0 bases and 6 bases, with 6 bases remaining between them. This chain's CDR3 is CASSVDVAGELFF. CDR3 nucleotide sequence: TGTGCCAGCAGCGTAGACGTGGCCGGGGAGCTGTTTTTT.

This clonotype occurred a few times. The V gene is TRBV29-1, the J gene TRBJ2-5; D is undetermined. CDR1 SQVTM and CDR2 ANQGSEA come from the germline V gene. The CDR3 has 13 amino acids. Deletions cut 7 bases from V and 1 base from J, with 13 bases between. In DNA form, the CDR3 reads TGCAGCGCGGCGACCGGCCTCCAAGAGACCCAGTACTTC. Amino acids: CSAATGLQETQYF.

The chain combines TRBV27 with TRBJ1-5; 12 bases agree with TRBD1. CDR1 and CDR2 (germline): MNHEY, SMNVEV (reference sequence). This CDR3 has 16 residues. J was trimmed by 7 bases and V by 3 bases; bases with no gene match: 7. The CDR3 loop is CASSFLGQGARQPQHF. CDR3 DNA: TGTGCCAGCAGTTTCTTGGGACAGGGGGCCAGGCAGCCCCAGCATTTT.

V is TRBV4-1 and J is TRBJ2-1; 11 bases fit TRBD2. V was clipped by 4 bases and J by 3 bases; unmatched bases: 5. Germline V lookup: CDR1 MGHRA, CDR2 YSYEKL. This CDR3 is 16 amino acids long. CDR3 residues: CASSRTGLADYNEQFF. The CDR3 bases are TGCGCCAGCAGCCGTACGGGACTAGCGGACTACAATGAGCAGTTCTTC.

The chain couples TRBV24-1 to TRBJ2-3; D remains unclear. Trimming shortened V by 4 bases and J by 4 bases, and 8 bases separated the two germline ends. This CDR3 has 13 residues. Germline values: CDR1 KGHDR, CDR2 SFDVKD. Here the CDR3 DNA reads TGTGCCACCAGTGACGTTCCCCCAGATACGCAGTATTTT. Protein sequence: CATSDVPPDTQYF.

The chain uses TRBV28 and TRBJ2-3; 11 nucleotides match TRBD2. The germline V gene encodes CDR1 MDHEN and CDR2 SYDVKM. The J segment lost 2 bases and the V segment lost 8 bases, leaving 18 bases of the junction unmatched. This CDR3 has 19 residues. This chain's CDR3 is CASDSLSRGLAEPTDTQYF. CDR3 nucleotide sequence: TGTGCCAGCGACTCCCTGAGCAGGGGACTAGCGGAACCCACAGATACGCAGTATTTT.

This clonotype was detected only a few times. V usage is TRBV7-9 and J usage is TRBJ2-5; 7 bases agree with TRBD1. V gave up 5 bases and J gave up 4 bases; unmatched junction bases: 10. The CDR3 contains 15 residues. Looked up from germline, CDR1 is SEHNR and CDR2 is FQNEAQ (reference sequence). The CDR3 nucleotides read TGTGCCAGCAGCCCAGGACAGGAGCCTCGAGAGACCCAGTACTTC. This translates into CASSPGQEPRETQYF.

This clonotype appeared a few times. In DNA, the CDR3 is TGTGCCAGCACCCTGGACGGACGCTACGAGCAGTACTTC. Translating it yields CASTLDGRYEQYF. The rearrangement joins TRBV28 to TRBJ2-7; D gene ambiguous. The CDR3 runs 13 residues. V was clipped by 7 bases and J by 3 bases, with 13 bases between them. The V gene's germline CDR1 is MDHEN and CDR2 SYDVKM.

This clonotype showed up many times. The CDR3 protein is CASSSPAGYNEQFF. CDR3 sequence (DNA): TGTGCCAGCAGTTCGCCAGCCGGATACAATGAGCAGTTCTTC. The chain recombines TRBV28 with TRBJ2-1; D ambiguous. CDR1 is MDHEN, CDR2 SYDVKM, per germline. Trimming took 4 bases from V and 4 from J, leaving 11 bases between them. The CDR3 length is 14 residues.

The rearrangement uses TRBV13 and TRBJ2-3; 11 bases are shared with TRBD1. The trim removed 5 bases at V and 2 bases at J, leaving 6 bases unmatched. Per germline, CDR1 PRHDT and CDR2 FYEKMQ (reference sequence). This CDR3 contains 16 residues. CDR3 in amino acids: CASSPPGQGVTDTQYF. In nucleotides, the CDR3 is TGTGCCAGCAGCCCTCCGGGACAGGGGGTCACAGATACGCAGTATTTT.

The chain is built from TRBV28 and TRBJ2-2; 7 positions agree with TRBD2. Unmatched junction bases numbered 4, after V lost 3 bases and J lost 6 bases. Germline loops: CDR1 MDHEN, CDR2 SYDVKM. The CDR3 runs 14 residues. The CDR3: CASSFREAPGELFF. As DNA, the CDR3 is TGTGCCAGCAGTTTCCGGGAGGCCCCCGGGGAGCTGTTTTTT.

This chain links TRBV27 with TRBJ1-2; a possible D gene is TRBD1 (5 bases). CDR1 and CDR2 from the germline V gene are MNHEY and SMNVEV (reference sequence). The CDR3 is 13 residues long. The V and J ends lost 2 bases and 6 bases respectively, with 10 bases between them. CDR3 sequence: CASSLMGTDGYTF. The CDR3 DNA sequence: TGTGCCAGCAGTTTAATGGGGACCGATGGCTACACCTTC.